Shown below are 30 T cell receptor beta chains from a single sample sequenced in a study of OX40 agonist ivuxolimab in advanced cancers. Assay used: immunoSEQ multiplex PCR; TCRdb lists only in-frame clones, some missing. The table lists 45,000 to 65,000 clones, about 88% of them singletons. The input for sequencing was CD4+ or CD8+ T cells sorted from blood, taken in a trial of the OX40 agonist ivuxolimab. These TCRs come from an adult with an advanced solid tumor such as melanoma, head and neck, liver or kidney cancer.

The chain links TRBV5-4 to TRBJ2-7; tentative D call: TRBD2 (6 bases). V dropped 4 bases and J dropped 7 bases, with 21 bases sitting between them. CDR3 size: 15 residues. In germline, CDR1 is SGHNT, CDR2 YYREEE (reference sequence). CDR3 DNA: TGTGCCAGCAGCCCACCGGGCCCGGGGGTTGGTGAGCAGTACTTC. Translating gives CASSPPGPGVGEQYF.

In its sample, this clone was seen once. This chain joins TRBV28 and TRBJ1-1; D call uncertain. The CDR3 extends over 13 amino acids. In germline, CDR1 is MDHEN, CDR2 SYDVKM. The V end was cut by 7 bases, the J end by 11 bases, with 20 bases between. This chain's CDR3 is CASTWATKGGAFF. The CDR3 nucleotides read TGTGCCAGCACCTGGGCTACTAAGGGTGGGGCTTTCTTT.

The genes are TRBV7-3 and TRBJ2-1, with 8 bases matching TRBD2. The CDR3 runs 16 residues. J gave up 6 bases and V 5 bases, and 12 bases lay outside the gene matches. Germline CDR1 is SGHTA and CDR2 is FQGTGA. CDR3 amino acids: CASSPSGSGRVNEQFF. The DNA for the CDR3 is TGTGCCAGCAGCCCCTCGGGGAGCGGGAGAGTCAATGAGCAGTTCTTC.

The chain joins TRBV11-2 to TRBJ2-3; the D gene is possibly TRBD1 (5 bases). Trimming took off 0 bases at V and 6 bases at J, with 7 bases between the two ends. The germline gives CDR1 SGHAT, CDR2 FQNNGV. The CDR3 extends over 13 amino acids. CDR3 protein: CASSLDTGDTQYF. The DNA for the CDR3 is TGTGCCAGCAGCTTAGATACAGGCGATACGCAGTATTTT.

The rearrangement links TRBV27 to TRBJ1-5; TRBD1 matches at 7 bases. From germline, CDR1 is MNHEY and CDR2 SMNVEV (reference sequence). CDR3 length: 14 residues. The V and J ends lost 5 bases and 7 bases, in that order; junction bases with no gene match: 8. The CDR3 nucleotides read TGTGCCAGCAGTCCCCGACAGGGCCGCCAGCCCCAGCATTTT. This encodes CASSPRQGRQPQHF.

This chain links TRBV11-3 with TRBJ2-5, with D perhaps TRBD1 or TRBD2 (7 bases each). Trimming took off 2 bases at V and 5 bases at J, with 15 bases between the two ends. There are 15 residues in the CDR3. Germline V gives CDR1 SGHNT, CDR2 YENEEA. CDR3 residues: CASSLSTGRDETQYF. The CDR3 DNA sequence: TGTGCCAGCAGCTTATCGACAGGGAGGGACGAGACCCAGTACTTC.

The CDR3 nucleotides are TGCGCCAGCAGCGGAGGGACAGGGGGAGAGACCCAGTACTTC. This gives the protein CASSGGTGGETQYF. The V and J genes are TRBV5-1 and TRBJ2-5, with 11 bases fitting TRBD1. In germline, CDR1 is SGHRS, CDR2 YFSETQ. V lost 4 bases, J lost 4 bases, and 3 bases stayed unmatched. This CDR3 region has 14 residues.

The chain uses TRBV6-4 and TRBJ2-1; tentative D call: TRBD2 (5 bases). The germline V gene encodes CDR1 MRHNA and CDR2 SNTAGT. V was clipped by 5 bases and J by 2 bases, with 13 bases between them. This CDR3 comprises 15 residues. The CDR3 sequence is CASSPGVGAYNEQFF. The CDR3 DNA reads as TGTGCCAGCAGTCCCGGGGTGGGCGCCTACAATGAGCAGTTCTTC.

V usage is TRBV28 and J usage is TRBJ2-7, with 8 bases that match TRBD1. Germline CDR1 reads MDHEN; CDR2 reads SYDVKM. This CDR3 is 14 amino acids long. V was clipped by 3 bases and J by 6 bases; unmatched bases: 7. The CDR3: CASSLVTGVSEQYF. DNA of the CDR3: TGTGCCAGCAGTTTGGTGACAGGGGTAAGCGAGCAGTACTTC. Combining the CDR3 with reference TRBV28 and TRBJ2-7 gives the whole variable domain DVKVTQSSRYLVKRTGEKVFLECVQDMDHENMFWYRQDPGLGLRLIYFSYDVKMKEKGDIPEGYSVSREKKERFSLILESASTNQTSMYLCASSLVTGVSEQYFGPGTRLTVT.

This chain uses TRBV10-3 with TRBJ1-1, with TRBD1 as a possible D gene (5 bases). Germline CDR1 ENHRY, CDR2 SYGVKD. CDR3 length equals 13 residues. V shed 8 bases and J shed 0 bases, with 10 bases lying between them. As DNA, the CDR3 is TGTGCCATCGCGACAGAAATGAACACTGAAGCTTTCTTT. Translated, it gives CAIATEMNTEAFF.

This chain uses TRBV11-2 with TRBJ2-7; TRBD1 is a possible D gene (6 bases). There are 13 residues in the CDR3. Germline V CDR1 and CDR2: SGHAT, FQNNGV. V was clipped by 2 bases and J by 3 bases, with 8 bases between them. The CDR3 loop is CASSLLGGYEQYF. The CDR3 coding sequence is TGTGCCAGCAGCTTACTAGGGGGCTACGAGCAGTACTTC.

The chain recombines TRBV28 with TRBJ1-4, with 7 positions matching TRBD1. The CDR3 length is 15 residues. Germline CDR1 and CDR2: MDHEN and SYDVKM. V dropped 8 bases and J dropped 7; count of bases not matched to a gene: 13. The CDR3 DNA follows: TGTGCCAGCGTCCTGAGGGGGCCGGCGGGTGAAAAACTGTTTTTT. It yields the protein CASVLRGPAGEKLFF.

V and J are TRBV9 and TRBJ1-4; 8 nucleotides agree with TRBD1. V shed 0 bases, J shed 7 bases, and the junction held 2 bases outside the gene matches. Germline assignment: CDR1 SGDLS and CDR2 YYNGEE. The CDR3 is 14 residues long. The CDR3 spells CASSVGTGGEKLFF. CDR3 nucleotides: TGTGCCAGCAGCGTAGGTACAGGGGGTGAAAAACTGTTTTTT.

The chain uses TRBV2 and TRBJ2-3; 11 bases fit TRBD2. V was pared by 10 bases and J by 3 bases, with 6 bases of the junction left unmatched. The V gene's germline CDR1 is SNHLY and CDR2 FYNNEI. The CDR3 sequence is 14 residues long. The CDR3 reads CATGLAGGTDTQYF. Written as DNA, the CDR3 is TGTGCCACCGGGCTAGCGGGAGGTACAGATACGCAGTATTTT. Full variable domain (remainder filled in from reference TRBV2 and TRBJ2-3): EPEVTQTPSHQVTQMGQEVILRCVPISNHLYFYWYRQILGQKVEFLVSFYNNEISEKSEIFDDQFSVERPDGSNFTLKIRSTKLEDSAMYFCATGLAGGTDTQYFGPGTRLTVL.

In its sample, this clone ranks as medium-sized. The J gene is TRBJ2-1, the V gene TRBV29-1; 11 positions match TRBD2. This CDR3 region has 14 residues. The trim removed 7 bases at V and 6 bases at J, leaving 8 bases unmatched. Germline V lookup: CDR1 SQVTM, CDR2 ANQGSEA. CDR3 region: CSAHGLAGGNEQFF. CDR3 in DNA: TGCAGCGCCCACGGGCTAGCGGGAGGCAATGAGCAGTTCTTC.

The chain employs TRBV29-1 and TRBJ2-3, with TRBD2 identical over 13 bases. Germline lookup yields CDR1 SQVTM and CDR2 ANQGSEA. The CDR3 runs to 16 residues. The J segment lost 4 bases and the V segment lost 4 bases, leaving 8 bases of the junction unmatched. The chain's CDR3 is CSVAGTSGKVADTQYF. As DNA, the CDR3 is TGCAGCGTTGCGGGGACTAGCGGGAAAGTAGCAGATACGCAGTATTTT.

The rearrangement joins TRBV11-2 to TRBJ1-2; perhaps TRBD1 as D (6 bases). This CDR3 is built from 13 residues. V was clipped by 3 bases and J by 8 bases, with 13 bases between them. Germline values: CDR1 SGHAT, CDR2 FQNNGV. The CDR3, as DNA: TGTGCCAGCAGCTTTCAGGGGCGCGGGGGCTACACCTTC. This sequence encodes CASSFQGRGGYTF.

This rearrangement joins TRBV5-1 to TRBJ2-5, with a weak D call TRBD1 (5 bases). The CDR3 is 17 amino acids. V shed 0 bases and J shed 6 bases, with 21 bases lying between them. Germline V gives CDR1 SGHRS, CDR2 YFSETQ. In DNA, the CDR3 is TGCGCCAGCAGCTTGGACAGGCGCGACTTAGGTAGAAAGACCCAGTACTTC. Its translation: CASSLDRRDLGRKTQYF.

This clone was detected only once. At the DNA level, this CDR3 is encoded by other sequences in the same sample as well. This chain connects TRBV30 to TRBJ2-1; 9 bases match TRBD2. This CDR3 has 12 amino acids. Germline-derived CDR1 and CDR2 are GTSNPN and SVGIG (reference sequence). The CDR3 DNA reads TGTGCTGGCGGGGGGGCCGGAAATGAGCAGTTCTTC. It is translated as CAGGGAGNEQFF.

The rearrangement uses TRBV21-1 and TRBJ2-1; the table assigns TRBD2, which was not confirmed against the DNA. TRBV21-1 is noted as a pseudogene. The CDR3 loop spans 21 amino acids. CDR3 loop: CASSKTLASSGSGISYNEQFF. Here the CDR3 DNA reads TGTGCCAGCAGCAAAACTCTGGCCTCTAGCGGGAGCGGTATTTCCTACAATGAGCAGTTCTTC.

CDR3 protein: CASSSQGGGYGYTF. The CDR3 DNA sequence: TGTGCCAGCAGTTCACAGGGGGGGGGCTATGGCTACACCTTC. The V call is TRBV28, the J call TRBJ1-2; 8 bases are shared with TRBD1. Germline values: CDR1 MDHEN, CDR2 SYDVKM. The CDR3 contains 14 residues. The ends lost 4 bases at V and 4 bases at J; junction bases unmatched: 5.

The chain links TRBV30 to TRBJ1-1; D call uncertain. CDR3 size: 14 residues. The V and J ends lost 3 bases and 0 bases respectively, with 11 bases between them. The V gene's germline CDR1 is GTSNPN and CDR2 SVGIG (reference sequence). The CDR3: CAWRGSHMNTEAFF. The CDR3, as DNA: TGTGCCTGGAGGGGTAGCCACATGAACACTGAAGCTTTCTTT.

V gene TRBV11-3 combines with J gene TRBJ2-7, with TRBD2 matching 10 bases. This CDR3 has 15 amino acids. Germline loops: CDR1 SGHNT, CDR2 YENEEA. V shed 5 bases and J 0 bases; nucleotides not matched to a gene: 4. The CDR3 region has the DNA TGTGCCAGCAGCCCTAGCGGGAGTTTCTCCTACGAGCAGTACTTC. Translation: CASSPSGSFSYEQYF.

The chain combines TRBV15 with TRBJ2-3, with D possibly being TRBD1 (7 bases). This CDR3 has 17 residues. The V gene's germline CDR1 is LNHNV and CDR2 YYDKDF (reference sequence). Trimming took off 0 bases at V and 7 bases at J, with 20 bases between the two ends. The CDR3 coding sequence is TGTGCCACCAGCAGAGATCTAGGCGGCAGGGGGGTAAATACGCAGTATTTT. It specifies CATSRDLGGRGVNTQYF.

The V gene is TRBV30, the J gene TRBJ2-3; 13 nucleotides agree with TRBD2. The CDR3 is 19 residues long. J was trimmed by 7 bases and V by 5 bases; bases with no gene match: 21. Per the germline V gene, CDR1 is GTSNPN and CDR2 is SVGIG (reference sequence). The CDR3 reads CAWGALGLAGPRTVYTQYF. The CDR3 DNA is TGTGCCTGGGGCGCCCTGGGACTAGCGGGACCTAGAACGGTTTATACGCAGTATTTT. Full variable domain (missing parts from reference TRBV30 and TRBJ2-3): SQTIHQWPATLVQPVGSPLSLECTVEGTSNPNLYWYRQAAGRGLQLLFYSVGIGQISSEVPQNLSASRPQDRQFILSSKKLLLSDSGFYLCAWGALGLAGPRTVYTQYFGPGTRLTVL.

This chain joins TRBV6-4 and TRBJ2-2; 10 bases line up with TRBD2. Trimming at V came to 3 bases and at J to 10 bases, leaving 5 bases not matched to a gene. CDR3 length: 14 amino acids. Germline-derived CDR1 and CDR2 are MRHNA and SNTAGT. This CDR3 is CASSDLAGEEELFF. The DNA for the CDR3 is TGTGCCAGCAGTGATCTAGCGGGAGAAGAGGAGCTGTTTTTT.

This chain uses TRBV27 with TRBJ1-5, with TRBD1 identical over 12 bases. Germline loops: CDR1 MNHEY, CDR2 SMNVEV (reference sequence). J was trimmed by 0 bases and V by 5 bases; bases with no gene match: 8. The CDR3 sequence is 18 residues long. In nucleotides, the CDR3 is TGTGCCAGCAGTGCCGGGACAGGGGGCAATCCTAGCAATCAGCCCCAGCATTTT. Its protein is CASSAGTGGNPSNQPQHF.

V gene TRBV28 combines with J gene TRBJ2-1; a weak D match, TRBD2 (6 bases). Germline V gives CDR1 MDHEN, CDR2 SYDVKM. V was shortened by 1 base and J by 6 bases, with 13 bases between the two germline ends. The CDR3 totals 15 residues. The CDR3 nucleotides are TGTGCCAGCAGTTTATCTCGGGCGGGGCGCAATGAGCAGTTCTTC. It encodes CASSLSRAGRNEQFF. Full variable domain (remainder filled in from reference TRBV28 and TRBJ2-1): DVKVTQSSRYLVKRTGEKVFLECVQDMDHENMFWYRQDPGLGLRLIYFSYDVKMKEKGDIPEGYSVSREKKERFSLILESASTNQTSMYLCASSLSRAGRNEQFFGPGTRLTVL.

The chain recombines TRBV9 with TRBJ2-1; TRBD1 or TRBD2 may be the D gene (5 bases each). Deletions cut 4 bases from V and 0 bases from J, with 20 bases between. This CDR3 spans 18 amino acids. Germline V lookup: CDR1 SGDLS, CDR2 YYNGEE. The CDR3 reads CASSPHLIGESSYNEQFF. DNA of the CDR3: TGTGCCAGCAGCCCCCATCTGATAGGGGAGAGCTCCTACAATGAGCAGTTCTTC.

The J gene is TRBJ2-7, the V gene TRBV27, with a possible D match to TRBD1 (6 bases). There are 13 residues in the CDR3. Germline V gene data show CDR1 as MNHEY and CDR2 as SMNVEV (reference sequence). Trimming pared 6 bases from V and 1 base from J, leaving 10 bases between. For the CDR3, the DNA is TGTGCCAGCAGCTCGGACAGATCCTACGAGCAGTACTTC. Its translation: CASSSDRSYEQYF.